One sample yielded the 6 T cell receptor beta chains listed below, sequenced in a study of CD8 T cells in Susac syndrome (dated by TCRdb to between 2017 and 2020). The library was produced with the immunoSEQ multiplex PCR assay. RNA was extracted using the RNeasy kit, and about 0.45 to 1 microgram was reverse transcribed with random hexamers. TCRdb trimmed public reads at Q25 via fastp, called clones via MiXCR and kept in-frame beta chains. Rows are combined by CDR3 protein, so each entry shows the most common genes and DNA. The sample data list about 240,000 distinct CDR3 sequences, and about 96% of these were observed just once. The top ten hold approximately 0.1% of the sample. The sequenced sample was CD4+ T cells from PBMCs. The receptor set was obtained from a human donor with Susac syndrome.

V is TRBV29-1 and J is TRBJ1-1, with unresolved D. The V and J ends lost 6 bases and 0 bases respectively, with 11 bases between them. CDR1 SQVTM and CDR2 ANQGSEA come from the germline V gene. The CDR3 runs to 13 residues. CDR3 amino acids: CSVTHIMNTEAFF. CDR3 in DNA: TGCAGCGTCACCCATATCATGAACACTGAAGCTTTCTTT.

The chain carries TRBV29-1 and TRBJ2-7; TRBD2 matches 10 bases. CDR1 and CDR2 (germline): SQVTM, ANQGSEA. This CDR3 contains 13 residues. The J segment lost 4 bases and the V segment lost 4 bases, leaving 4 bases of the junction unmatched. CDR3 loop: CSVVGLADYEQYF. The CDR3 nucleotides are TGCAGCGTTGTAGGACTAGCGGATTACGAGCAGTACTTC.

CDR3: CASSRGVQETQYF. The CDR3 nucleotides are TGTGCCAGCTCCCGGGGGGTCCAAGAGACCCAGTACTTC. The chain uses TRBV7-3 and TRBJ2-5, with 7 positions matching TRBD2. V shed 8 bases, J shed 1 base, and the junction held 4 bases outside the gene matches. Germline V CDR1 and CDR2: SGHTA, FQGTGA. The CDR3 spans 13 residues.

The chain is built from TRBV6-6 and TRBJ2-7; 7 bases are shared with TRBD1. This CDR3 region has 14 residues. Germline CDR1 is MNHNY and CDR2 is SVGAGI (reference sequence). V shed 4 bases and J 4 bases; nucleotides not matched to a gene: 7. The CDR3 is CASSSRTGGYEQYF. As DNA, the CDR3 is TGTGCCAGCAGTTCCAGGACAGGCGGATACGAGCAGTACTTC.

The rearrangement joins TRBV4-1 to TRBJ2-7; TRBD2 is a possible D gene (6 bases). CDR1 and CDR2 from the germline V gene are MGHRA and YSYEKL. This CDR3 is 16 amino acids long. Trimming removed 0 bases from V and 9 bases from J, with 21 bases in between. DNA for the CDR3: TGCGCCAGCAGCCAAGATGGAGGGGTCCCTGGAGACGGGCAGTACTTC. Residues: CASSQDGGVPGDGQYF.

The chain joins TRBV5-1 to TRBJ1-5, with D possibly TRBD1 on 5 matching bases. The germline V and J ends were trimmed by 5 bases and 4 bases, with 13 bases remaining between them. There are 14 residues in the CDR3. The germline gives CDR1 SGHRS, CDR2 YFSETQ. The CDR3 DNA reads TGCGCCAGCAGTGAGGGGCCGGGGAATCAGCCCCAGCATTTT. Its protein is CASSEGPGNQPQHF.